This TCR beta chain was sequenced during a study of blood T cell repertoires in COVID-19. Study information: Sites in the United States, Italy and Spain provided acute and convalescent COVID-19 samples. T cells, B-cell-depleted T cells, or PBMCs supplied cDNA or gDNA.

The V and J ends lost 1 base and 3 bases, in that order; junction bases with no gene match: 13. Germline-derived CDR1 and CDR2 are SNHLY and FYNNEI. This CDR3 has 18 amino acids. In the authors' workflow: Estimated nucleated cell counts came from reference gene primer amplification. Only in-frame clones appear in the TCRdb table, and some are missing; sequencing was by immunoSEQ multiplex PCR. V, J and clone size are taken as reported in that table, and D and trimming were inferred from the DNA itself. The data show about 140,000 clones, 79% seen once. The chain combines TRBV2 with TRBJ2-7, with 9 nucleotides matching TRBD2. What was sequenced was peripheral blood. This TCR was recovered from a man in his 60s with acute or convalescent COVID-19. CDR3 residues: CASSEDVSGLARFYEQYF. Written as DNA, the CDR3 is TGTGCCAGCAGTGAAGACGTGTCCGGACTAGCGAGATTCTACGAGCAGTACTTC. Filled out from reference TRBV2 and TRBJ2-7, the complete variable domain reads EPEVTQTPSHQVTQMGQEVILRCVPISNHLYFYWYRQILGQKVEFLVSFYNNEISEKSEIFDDQFSVERPDGSNFTLKIRSTKLEDSAMYFCASSEDVSGLARFYEQYFGPGTRLTVT.